These 27 T cell receptor beta chains originate from one sample sequenced in a study of shared clonotypes between healthy human individuals. Naive CD8 cells, CD45RO-negative and positively selected for CCR7, excluded terminally differentiated effector memory CD45RA+ cells. The assay was immunoSEQ multiplex PCR, and TCRdb's table has in-frame clones only and misses some. The sample yields approximately 740,000 clones, roughly 92% seen once. The sample was naive CD8+ T cells sorted from blood. The receptor source for this set is a man between 25 and 39 years old in good health.

The rearrangement links TRBV5-4 to TRBJ2-7, with D perhaps TRBD1 (6 bases). CDR3 length: 13 residues. The V end lost 4 bases, the J end lost 1 base, and 9 bases lay between the germline ends. CDR1 and CDR2 from the germline V gene are SGHNT and YYREEE (reference sequence). The CDR3 is CASSMDSSYEQYF. The CDR3 DNA reads as TGTGCCAGCAGCATGGACAGTTCCTACGAGCAGTACTTC.

The chain is built from TRBV5-6 and TRBJ1-2; D perhaps matches TRBD1 (6 bases). The germline V and J ends were trimmed by 4 bases and 2 bases, with 9 bases remaining between them. Germline CDR1 is SGHDT and CDR2 is YYEEEE. CDR3 size: 13 residues. CDR3 region: CASSITGNYGYTF. The CDR3 DNA follows: TGTGCCAGCAGCATCACAGGGAACTATGGCTACACCTTC.

A single count supports this clone. V is TRBV6-5 and J is TRBJ2-7; no clear D. The CDR3 sequence is 11 residues long. Between the trimmed V and J ends, which lost 2 bases and 7 bases, there was a span of 6 bases. The V gene's germline CDR1 is MNHEY and CDR2 SVGAGI. CDR3 protein: CASSYGWEQYF. The CDR3 coding sequence is TGTGCCAGCAGTTACGGGTGGGAGCAGTACTTC.

V and J are TRBV2 and TRBJ2-7; the match to TRBD1 covers 12 bases. J was trimmed by 2 bases and V by 11 bases; bases with no gene match: 1. Germline V gives CDR1 SNHLY, CDR2 FYNNEI. The CDR3 runs 12 residues. The CDR3 is CAGTGGTYEQYF. Written as DNA, the CDR3 is TGTGCCGGGACAGGGGGCACCTACGAGCAGTACTTC.

The chain combines TRBV2 with TRBJ2-3; D possibly corresponds to TRBD2 (6 bases). V lost 1 base to trimming and J lost 4 bases, with 21 bases between them. Germline assignment: CDR1 SNHLY and CDR2 FYNNEI. This CDR3 is built from 18 residues. CDR3 nucleotide sequence: TGTGCCAGCAGTGAAGAACCGGGACTCTCCCCTCACGCAGATACGCAGTATTTT. Translated: CASSEEPGLSPHADTQYF.

The DNA of the CDR3 is TGTGCCAGCAGCCAGGGTGGGAGTGGAACCGGGGAGCTGTTTTTT. Encoded protein: CASSQGGSGTGELFF. The genes are TRBV9 and TRBJ2-2; D is possibly TRBD1 or TRBD2 (5 bases each). The V end lost 4 bases, the J end lost 5 bases, and 15 bases lay between the germline ends. CDR1 and CDR2 (germline): SGDLS, YYNGEE. This CDR3 contains 15 residues.

The V and J genes are TRBV27 and TRBJ2-2; D is unclear. Germline V gene data show CDR1 as MNHEY and CDR2 as SMNVEV (reference sequence). The CDR3 has 15 amino acids. The V and J ends lost 2 bases and 1 base respectively, with 8 bases between them. The DNA for the CDR3 is TGTGCCAGCAGTTTAATGGCGGTGAACACCGGGGAGCTGTTTTTT. Translating gives CASSLMAVNTGELFF.

The gene calls are TRBV6-9 and TRBJ2-7; the D gene is possibly TRBD1 (6 bases). The V gene lost 6 bases and the J gene lost 1 base, with 10 bases spanning the gap. The germline CDR1 and CDR2 sequences are MNHGY and SVAAGI. This CDR3 has 13 amino acids. In nucleotides, the CDR3 is TGTGCCAGCAGCGAGACAGGTTCCTACGAGCAGTACTTC. Translation: CASSETGSYEQYF.

V usage is TRBV7-8 and J usage is TRBJ2-5; D unclear. V lost 0 bases and J 2 bases, leaving 13 bases between the germline ends. This CDR3 spans 16 amino acids. Germline loops: CDR1 SGHVS, CDR2 FQNEAQ. The CDR3, as DNA: TGTGCCAGCAGCTTAGCTTTACTGCTCGAACAAGAGACCCAGTACTTC. Protein sequence: CASSLALLLEQETQYF.

The gene calls are TRBV6-5 and TRBJ1-2, with D possibly matching TRBD1 (6 bases). This CDR3 has 14 amino acids. Trimming took 5 bases from V and 8 from J, leaving 18 bases between them. CDR1 is MNHEY, CDR2 SVGAGI, per germline. CDR3 protein: CASSIQGGGSGYTF. The CDR3 DNA reads as TGTGCCAGCAGTATACAGGGTGGTGGAAGCGGCTACACCTTC.

This rearrangement joins TRBV7-4 to TRBJ2-4; D may match TRBD1 or TRBD2 (5 bases each). The germline CDR1 and CDR2 sequences are SGHVT and SQSDAQ. The V and J ends lost 1 base and 1 base respectively, with 17 bases between them. This CDR3 contains 18 residues. DNA for the CDR3: TGTGCCAGCAGCTTAGAAGTTTTGCCCTGGGGGGCCAAAAACATTCAGTACTTC. Translated, it gives CASSLEVLPWGAKNIQYF. The whole variable domain, remainder taken from reference TRBV7-4 and TRBJ2-4, is GAGVSQSPRYKVAKRGRDVALRCDSISGHVTLYWYRQTLGQGSEVLTYSQSDAQRDKSGRPSGRFSAERPERSVSTLKIQRTEQGDSAVYLCASSLEVLPWGAKNIQYFGAGTRLSVL.

J is TRBJ2-5 and V is TRBV28, with 8 nucleotides matching TRBD2. The CDR3 runs to 15 residues. The V segment lost 6 bases and the J segment 3 bases; nucleotides outside the gene matches: 9. Per the germline V gene, CDR1 is MDHEN and CDR2 is SYDVKM. The CDR3 region has the DNA TGTGCCAGCAGCTTTGGGACTAGGTGGGAAGAGACCCAGTACTTC. It is translated as CASSFGTRWEETQYF. Full variable domain (outside the CDR3, taken from reference TRBV28 and TRBJ2-5): DVKVTQSSRYLVKRTGEKVFLECVQDMDHENMFWYRQDPGLGLRLIYFSYDVKMKEKGDIPEGYSVSREKKERFSLILESASTNQTSMYLCASSFGTRWEETQYFGPGTRLLVL.

The chain joins TRBV27 to TRBJ2-3; possibly TRBD2 for D (5 bases). Deletions cut 2 bases from V and 5 bases from J, with 11 bases between. This CDR3 contains 14 residues. CDR1 and CDR2 from the germline V gene are MNHEY and SMNVEV (reference sequence). CDR3 residues: CASSLGGPRDTQYF. The CDR3, as DNA: TGTGCCAGCAGTTTAGGCGGGCCGAGAGATACGCAGTATTTT.

V and J are TRBV7-8 and TRBJ2-7, with 8 bases fitting TRBD2. Trimming removed 6 bases from V and 5 bases from J; junction bases left unmatched: 12. The CDR3 spans 15 residues. Germline CDR1 and CDR2: SGHVS and FQNEAQ. The CDR3 here is CASSFTTGGLHEQYF. The CDR3, as DNA: TGTGCCAGCAGTTTTACTACGGGAGGGCTCCACGAGCAGTACTTC.

The V gene is TRBV5-5, the J gene TRBJ2-3; 8 bases agree with TRBD2. J lost 6 bases, V lost 0 bases, and 6 bases had no gene match. Germline V lookup: CDR1 SGHKS, CDR2 YYEKEE (reference sequence). CDR3 length equals 15 residues. The CDR3 sequence: CASSLGAGGPDTQYF. The DNA for the CDR3 is TGTGCCAGCAGCTTGGGGGCGGGAGGCCCCGATACGCAGTATTTT. The full variable domain, its missing parts supplied by reference TRBV5-5 and TRBJ2-3, is DAGVTQSPTHLIKTRGQQVTLRCSPISGHKSVSWYQQVLGQGPQFIFQYYEKEERGRGNFPDRFSARQFPNYSSELNVNALLLGDSALYLCASSLGAGGPDTQYFGPGTRLTVL.

This clone has just one count. This sequence joins TRBV5-6 and TRBJ2-7; D gene unclear. This CDR3 spans 15 amino acids. Germline values: CDR1 SGHDT, CDR2 YYEEEE. V lost 1 base to trimming and J lost 1 base, with 12 bases between them. CDR3 coding DNA: TGTGCCAGCAGCTTGCAAGGGTACCCGTCCTACGAGCAGTACTTC. This gives the protein CASSLQGYPSYEQYF.

The CDR3 sequence is CASSLYRDRYEQYF. CDR3 nucleotide sequence: TGTGCCAGCTCACTATACCGGGACAGGTACGAGCAGTACTTC. The genes are TRBV18 and TRBJ2-7, with TRBD1 identical over 8 bases. This CDR3 is 14 amino acids long. Losses at the gene ends were 4 bases for V and 4 bases for J; bases not matched to a gene: 6. Germline-derived CDR1 and CDR2 are KGHSH and LQKENI.

This sequence joins TRBV9 and TRBJ2-3; the D gene is possibly TRBD2 (6 bases). This CDR3 is 16 amino acids long. Germline-derived CDR1 and CDR2 are SGDLS and YYNGEE. The V gene lost 3 bases and the J gene lost 0 bases, with 14 bases spanning the gap. This CDR3 is CASSGRLGTSTDTQYF. The CDR3 DNA reads TGTGCCAGCAGCGGACGATTAGGGACTAGCACAGATACGCAGTATTTT.

The V and J genes are TRBV19 and TRBJ2-7, with unresolved D. V lost 1 base to trimming and J lost 0 bases, with 10 bases between them. This CDR3 has 15 amino acids. CDR1 is LNHDA and CDR2 is SQIVND in the germline V gene (reference sequence). As DNA, the CDR3 is TGTGCCAGTAGTATAGGAGAACACCCCTCCTACGAGCAGTACTTC. As protein: CASSIGEHPSYEQYF.

The rearrangement links TRBV7-8 to TRBJ1-1; 9 bases agree with TRBD1. V trimming: 0 bases; J trimming: 2 bases; junction bases outside the gene matches: 10. This CDR3 spans 18 amino acids. Germline CDR1 and CDR2: SGHVS and FQNEAQ. The CDR3 sequence is CASSLAGTGRLLNTEAFF. Written as DNA, the CDR3 is TGTGCCAGCAGCTTAGCCGGGACAGGGCGACTACTTAACACTGAAGCTTTCTTT.

The chain combines TRBV4-1 with TRBJ2-7; D is ambiguous. Germline lookup yields CDR1 MGHRA and CDR2 YSYEKL. The CDR3 contains 14 residues. V gave up 1 base and J gave up 6 bases, with 13 bases separating them. The CDR3 is CASSQAPPGSEQYF. The CDR3 region has the DNA TGCGCCAGCAGCCAAGCCCCGCCAGGCTCCGAGCAGTACTTC.

The V and J genes are TRBV25-1 and TRBJ1-6; tentatively, D is TRBD1 (6 bases). Germline CDR1 is MGHDK and CDR2 is SYGVNS. The CDR3 totals 17 residues. V dropped 1 base and J dropped 7 bases, with 17 bases sitting between them. The CDR3 DNA reads as TGTGCCAGCAGTGAATGGAGGGATCGGGGGCTAAATTCACCCCTCCACTTT. Its protein product is CASSEWRDRGLNSPLHF.

The V gene is TRBV6-5, the J gene TRBJ2-7, with D perhaps TRBD1 (6 bases). V lost 2 bases and J 4 bases, leaving 12 bases between the germline ends. This CDR3 comprises 14 residues. Per the germline V gene, CDR1 is MNHEY and CDR2 is SVGAGI. CDR3 bases: TGTGCCAGCAGTTACAACCAGGGGATGTACGAGCAGTACTTC. Its translation: CASSYNQGMYEQYF.

This chain joins TRBV5-1 and TRBJ2-1; 15 nucleotides agree with TRBD2. CDR1 and CDR2 (germline): SGHRS, YFSETQ. The V and J ends lost 0 bases and 7 bases, in that order; junction bases with no gene match: 8. The CDR3 runs to 18 residues. In nucleotides, the CDR3 is TGCGCCAGCAGCTTGGAAGGACTAGCGGGAGGGTTGTATAATGAGCAGTTCTTC. Residues: CASSLEGLAGGLYNEQFF.

Details on this clone: The sample holds other DNA sequences that translate to the same CDR3. The CDR3 reads CASSLSGRASYNEQFF. The CDR3 region has the DNA TGTGCCAGCAGTCTTAGCGGGAGAGCGTCCTACAATGAGCAGTTCTTC. V and J are TRBV7-9 and TRBJ2-1, with TRBD2 matching over 9 bases. The trim removed 6 bases at V and 1 base at J, leaving 7 bases unmatched. The germline V gene encodes CDR1 SEHNR and CDR2 FQNEAQ (reference sequence). CDR3 size: 16 residues.

This chain links TRBV10-2 with TRBJ2-1, with D perhaps TRBD2 (5 bases). This CDR3 is built from 19 residues. V lost 4 bases to trimming and J lost 0 bases, with 22 bases between them. Germline V lookup: CDR1 WSHSY, CDR2 SAAADI. Here the CDR3 DNA reads TGCGCCAGCAGTGTTTCGGGATACCCCTCCGGCAGCTCCTACAATGAGCAGTTCTTC. It is translated as CASSVSGYPSGSSYNEQFF.

This chain connects TRBV30 to TRBJ2-7; maybe TRBD1 (7 bases). The CDR3 has 14 amino acids. In germline, CDR1 is GTSNPN, CDR2 SVGIG (reference sequence). The V and J ends lost 2 bases and 3 bases respectively, with 14 bases between them. DNA of the CDR3: TGTGCCTGGAGTCGCGGGGCAGGGGGCTACGAGCAGTACTTC. This gives the protein CAWSRGAGGYEQYF.